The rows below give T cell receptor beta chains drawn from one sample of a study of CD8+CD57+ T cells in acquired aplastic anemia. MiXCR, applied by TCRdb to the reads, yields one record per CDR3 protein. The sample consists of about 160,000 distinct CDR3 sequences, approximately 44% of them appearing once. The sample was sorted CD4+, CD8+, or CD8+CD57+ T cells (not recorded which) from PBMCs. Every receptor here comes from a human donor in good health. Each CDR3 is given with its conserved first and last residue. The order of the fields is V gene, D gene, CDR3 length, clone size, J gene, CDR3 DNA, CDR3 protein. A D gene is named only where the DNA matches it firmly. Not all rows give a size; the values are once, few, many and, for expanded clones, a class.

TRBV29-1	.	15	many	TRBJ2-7	TGCAGCGTTGAAGGACCGAGCGGCCAGCTCTACGAGCAGTACTTC	CSVEGPSGQLYEQYF
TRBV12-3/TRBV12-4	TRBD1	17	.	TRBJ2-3	TGTGCCAGCAGTTCCCACAGAGTAGGACAGGACACAGATACGCAGTATTTT	CASSSHRVGQDTDTQYF
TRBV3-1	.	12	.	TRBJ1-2	TGTGCCAGCAGCCAGGGACCGGATGGCTACACCTTC	CASSQGPDGYTF
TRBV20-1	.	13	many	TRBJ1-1	TGCAGTGCTAGATTTGCGGGGGGCACTGAAGCTTTCTTT	CSARFAGGTEAFF
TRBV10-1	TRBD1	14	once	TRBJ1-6	TGCGCCAGCAATTCGGGACAGAATAATTCACCCCTCCACTTT	CASNSGQNNSPLHF
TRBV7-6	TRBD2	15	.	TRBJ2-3	TGTGCCAGTGCGGTAGGACTAGCGATCGCAGATACGCAGTATTTT	CASAVGLAIADTQYF
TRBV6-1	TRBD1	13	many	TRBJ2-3	TGTGCCAGTGGGACAGGGGTCACAGATACGCAGTATTTT	CASGTGVTDTQYF
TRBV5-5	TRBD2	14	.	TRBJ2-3	TGTGCCAGCAGCTTGGTGGGAGCGGGGGGTGCCCTGTATTTT	CASSLVGAGGALYF
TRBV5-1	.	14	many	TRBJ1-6	TGCGCCAGCAGCCGGTTGGACGGGAATTCACCCCTCCACTTT	CASSRLDGNSPLHF
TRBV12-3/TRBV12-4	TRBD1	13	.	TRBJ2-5	TGTGCCAGCACCGGGACAGGGGAAGAGACCCAGTACTTC	CASTGTGEETQYF
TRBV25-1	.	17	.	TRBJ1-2	TGTGCCAGCAGTGCTCGTCCAGGCCCATGTGCTAACTATGGCTACACCTTC	CASSARPGPCANYGYTF
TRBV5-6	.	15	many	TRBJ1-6	TGTGCCAGCAGCTTACTGGGGATTACGGATTCACCCCTCCACTTT	CASSLLGITDSPLHF
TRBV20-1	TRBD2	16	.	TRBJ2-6	TGCAGTGCTAGAGAGGTCGCGGGGGCTGGGGCCAACGTCCTGACTTTC	CSAREVAGAGANVLTF
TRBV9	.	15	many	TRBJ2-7	TGTGCCAGCAGCGTAGAAGGAGGAGGGATTGGGGAGCAGTACTTC	CASSVEGGGIGEQYF
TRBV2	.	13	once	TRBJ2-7	TGTGCCAGCAGTGAAGGACCGCGCTACGAGCAGTACTTC	CASSEGPRYEQYF